The 8 T cell receptor beta chains below come from one sample, sequenced in a study of cytomegalovirus exposure and HLA in healthy donors. The PCR contained 60 Vbeta and 13 Jbeta primers. TCRdb keeps only in-frame clones here, not all; method: immunoSEQ multiplex PCR. The data show more than 95,000 clones, about 73% seen once. Specimen: PBMCs. The receptors originated from a woman in her 40s in good health and CMV-seronegative.

This sequence joins TRBV6-6 and TRBJ2-2; a weak D match, TRBD1 (5 bases). Germline lookup yields CDR1 MNHNY and CDR2 SVGAGI (reference sequence). The ends were cut back, 2 bases at V and 5 bases at J, with 15 bases in the middle. This CDR3 region has 16 residues. CDR3 sequence: CASSYRGRVWTGELFF. CDR3 DNA: TGTGCCAGCAGTTACAGAGGCAGGGTGTGGACCGGGGAGCTGTTTTTT.

V and J are TRBV10-3 and TRBJ1-1, with D tentatively TRBD1 (6 bases). V was shortened by 4 bases and J by 2 bases, with 14 bases between the two germline ends. The CDR3 has 15 residues. Germline V lookup: CDR1 ENHRY, CDR2 SYGVKD. The CDR3, as DNA: TGTGCCATCAGTGCAGGGGCCAACTTTAACACTGAAGCTTTCTTT. Residues: CAISAGANFNTEAFF.

The V and J genes are TRBV5-1 and TRBJ1-2; TRBD1 is a possible D gene (6 bases). The V gene lost 0 bases and the J gene lost 7 bases, with 16 bases spanning the gap. The germline CDR1 and CDR2 sequences are SGHRS and YFSETQ. CDR3 length equals 15 residues. The CDR3 is CASSLVGGQRSGYTF. In DNA form, the CDR3 reads TGCGCCAGCAGCTTGGTCGGAGGACAGAGATCTGGCTACACCTTC.

The chain employs TRBV15 and TRBJ2-2, with 9 bases fitting TRBD1. The V gene's germline CDR1 is LNHNV and CDR2 YYDKDF (reference sequence). This CDR3 is 16 amino acids long. The junction had 6 bases not matched to a gene; V was cut back by 3 bases and J by 4 bases. The CDR3 spells CATSRGTGSRTGELFF. Here the CDR3 DNA reads TGTGCCACCAGCAGGGGGACAGGGTCCCGCACCGGGGAGCTGTTTTTT.

The chain employs TRBV2 and TRBJ2-7, with 8 bases identical to TRBD1. V was pared by 5 bases and J by 5 bases, with 8 bases of the junction left unmatched. The CDR3 totals 14 residues. Germline CDR1 SNHLY, CDR2 FYNNEI. The CDR3 is CASSPRTGLDEQYF. The CDR3 DNA reads TGTGCCAGCAGTCCCCGGACAGGGCTTGACGAGCAGTACTTC. The whole variable domain, remainder taken from reference TRBV2 and TRBJ2-7, is EPEVTQTPSHQVTQMGQEVILRCVPISNHLYFYWYRQILGQKVEFLVSFYNNEISEKSEIFDDQFSVERPDGSNFTLKIRSTKLEDSAMYFCASSPRTGLDEQYFGPGTRLTVT.

The rearrangement joins TRBV27 to TRBJ2-4; 12 nucleotides line up with TRBD1. The V gene's germline CDR1 is MNHEY and CDR2 SMNVEV (reference sequence). The CDR3 has 15 residues. V lost 3 bases, J lost 7 bases, and 4 bases stayed unmatched. The CDR3 region is CASSFGGQGANIQYF. The DNA for the CDR3 is TGTGCCAGCAGTTTTGGGGGACAGGGGGCGAACATTCAGTACTTC.

J is TRBJ2-7 and V is TRBV28, with TRBD1 as a possible D gene (5 bases). V lost 0 bases to trimming and J lost 3 bases, with 12 bases between them. Per germline, CDR1 MDHEN and CDR2 SYDVKM. This CDR3 comprises 15 residues. CDR3 in DNA: TGTGCCAGCAGTTTATGGGTAGGGGCTAGCTACGAGCAGTACTTC. It encodes CASSLWVGASYEQYF.

The chain combines TRBV5-1 with TRBJ1-4; 8 nucleotides line up with TRBD1. Germline CDR1 reads SGHRS; CDR2 reads YFSETQ. V lost 2 bases to trimming and J lost 0 bases; unmatched junction nucleotides: 12. The CDR3 loop spans 19 amino acids. The CDR3 DNA is TGCGCCAGCAGCTTCGCGGGAAAGACAGGGGAGGCAACTAATGAAAAACTGTTTTTT. Residues: CASSFAGKTGEATNEKLFF.